This T cell receptor (beta chain) was sequenced for a study of blood T cell repertoires in COVID-19. Study-wide background: Recovery among Cohort 3 donors was established by two negative PCRs, clearance, or symptom resolution.

There are 18 residues in the CDR3. With 3 bases clipped from V and 3 bases from J, the junction kept 12 bases outside the gene matches. In germline, CDR1 is SGHRS, CDR2 YFSETQ. Profiling relied on immunoSEQ multiplex PCR, and the TCRdb table lists in-frame clones only, not all of them. Of roughly 150,000 clones listed, 84% are singletons. Enrolled through a virtual design, the participants were between roughly 18 and 100 years of age and came from fewer than 30 US areas. Participants' own reports of clinical history determined their cohort assignment. The rearrangement uses TRBV5-1 and TRBJ2-1, with 10 bases that match TRBD2. The sequence was collected from a man aged 45-65 years in a cohort exposed to, infected with or recovered from COVID-19 (not recorded which). Sequenced input: PBMCs or T cells enriched from blood (not recorded which). The CDR3 is CASSSRDGTSAYYNEQFF. CDR3 bases: TGCGCCAGCAGCTCCCGGGATGGGACTAGCGCCTACTACAATGAGCAGTTCTTC.